The TCR beta chain described here comes from a study of CD8 T cells in Susac syndrome. cDNA came from approximately 0.5 to 1 ug RNA primed by random hexamers. TCRdb passed the immunoSEQ multiplex PCR reads through MiXCR, listing each CDR3 protein once. The table shows about 200,000 distinct CDR3 sequences, with roughly 94% occurring only once. V shed 5 bases and J shed 8 bases, with 12 bases lying between them. The CDR3 runs to 12 residues. Germline V lookup: CDR1 SQVTM, CDR2 ANQGSEA. Sequencing targeted TCR beta in T cells from blood (CD8+ and CD4+). Sequencing was performed on CD4+ T cells from PBMCs. The TCR sequence derives from a human donor in good health. The rearrangement joins TRBV29-1 to TRBJ1-4, with D uncertain. CDR3 nucleotide sequence: TGCAGCGTTAGCGCCCTCGGAGAAAAACTGTTTTTT. Translation: CSVSALGEKLFF.